A selection of T cell receptor beta chains follows, all from one sample in a study of blood T cell repertoires in COVID-19. Libraries were prepared by immunoSEQ multiplex PCR; TCRdb keeps only in-frame clonotypes and omits some of them. The sample contains around 99,000 clones, around 80% of which appear only once. The sample taken for sequencing was peripheral blood. Receptors originate from a man aged 70 or older with acute or convalescent COVID-19. Both conserved end residues are part of each CDR3. The order of the fields is clone size, J gene, V gene, D gene, CDR3 protein, CDR3 DNA. A D gene is named only where the DNA matches it firmly. Only part of the rows carry a size: once, few, many, or a class if the clone is expanded.

>-|TRBJ1-1|TRBV18|TRBD1
CASSWGQGAIGTEAFF
TGTGCCAGCTCGTGGGGACAGGGGGCAATAGGGACTGAAGCTTTCTTT
>-|TRBJ1-1|TRBV9|TRBD1
CASSTGQGARQNTEAFF
TGTGCCAGCAGCACCGGACAGGGGGCGCGTCAAAACACTGAAGCTTTCTTT
>-|TRBJ1-1|TRBV7-9|TRBD1
CASSPPRTGYLYTEAFF
TGTGCCAGCAGCCCCCCCCGGACAGGGTATTTGTACACTGAAGCTTTCTTT
>-|TRBJ2-2|TRBV7-3|TRBD1
CASSLLHGTGYTGELFF
TGTGCCAGCAGCTTACTGCACGGGACAGGGTACACCGGGGAGCTGTTTTTT
>-|TRBJ2-6|TRBV7-8|-
CASSLANVVGANVLTF
TGTGCCAGCAGCTTAGCGAACGTAGTGGGGGCCAACGTCCTGACTTTC
>-|TRBJ2-2|TRBV7-3|TRBD2
CASSLNSGGRHTGELFF
TGTGCCAGCAGCTTGAATAGCGGGGGGCGGCACACCGGGGAGCTGTTTTTT
>-|TRBJ2-2|TRBV15|TRBD1
CATSKGQENTGELFF
TGTGCCACCAGCAAGGGACAGGAGAACACCGGGGAGCTGTTTTTT
>-|TRBJ2-7|TRBV13|-
CASSLRGAQGWEYF
TGTGCCAGCAGCTTACGGGGGGCACAGGGTTGGGAGTACTTC
>-|TRBJ2-3|TRBV5-4|-
CASSSGGRSTDTQYF
TGTGCCAGCAGCTCCGGAGGCCGGAGCACAGATACGCAGTATTTT
>-|TRBJ2-2|TRBV6-5|-
CAGAGSNTGELFF
TGTGCCGGGGCGGGATCGAACACCGGGGAGCTGTTTTTT
>few|TRBJ1-2|TRBV29-1|TRBD1
CSVAGQGANYGYTF
TGCAGCGTCGCGGGACAGGGGGCGAACTATGGCTACACCTTC
>-|TRBJ1-3|TRBV9|-
CASSGVTGSGNTIYF
TGTGCCAGCAGCGGGGTAACAGGGTCTGGAAACACCATATATTTT
>-|TRBJ2-3|TRBV6-6|TRBD1
CASSYIPGGSSDTQYF
TGTGCCAGCAGTTACATTCCAGGGGGTAGTTCAGATACGCAGTATTTT
>-|TRBJ2-5|TRBV18|TRBD2
CASSLWTSGDKSDQYF
TGTGCCAGCTCATTATGGACTAGCGGAGATAAGAGCGACCAGTACTTC
>-|TRBJ2-1|TRBV5-1|-
CASSPWGGQEQFF
TGCGCCAGCAGCCCATGGGGGGGGCAGGAGCAGTTCTTC
>-|TRBJ2-3|TRBV3-1/TRBV3-2|-
CASSQVGLAKTDTQYF
TGTGCCAGCAGCCAAGTAGGTCTAGCGAAAACAGATACGCAGTATTTT
>-|TRBJ1-4|TRBV5-1|-
CASSLQGHEKLFF
TGCGCCAGCAGCTTACAGGGCCATGAAAAACTGTTTTTT
>-|TRBJ2-6|TRBV5-6|TRBD1
CASSQLGQDPSGANVLTF
TGTGCCAGCAGCCAATTGGGACAGGACCCCTCTGGGGCCAACGTCCTGACTTTC